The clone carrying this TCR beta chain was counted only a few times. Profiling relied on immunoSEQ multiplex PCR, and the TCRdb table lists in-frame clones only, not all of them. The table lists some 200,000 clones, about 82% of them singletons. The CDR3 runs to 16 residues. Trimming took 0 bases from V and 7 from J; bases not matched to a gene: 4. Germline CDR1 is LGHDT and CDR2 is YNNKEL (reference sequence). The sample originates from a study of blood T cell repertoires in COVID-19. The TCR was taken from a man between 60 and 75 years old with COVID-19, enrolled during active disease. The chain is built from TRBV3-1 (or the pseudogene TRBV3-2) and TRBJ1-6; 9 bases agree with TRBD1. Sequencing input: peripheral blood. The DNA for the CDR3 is TGTGCCAGCAGCCAAGACACCGGGACAGGGAATTCACCCCTCCACTTT. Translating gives CASSQDTGTGNSPLHF.